A single T cell receptor (beta chain) is shown here with its context. Sequencing used immunoSEQ multiplex PCR; TCRdb keeps in-frame clones, though not all of them. The sample holds roughly 68,000 clones, roughly 84% seen once. This sample stems from a study of blood T cell repertoires in COVID-19. Germline values: CDR1 SNHLY, CDR2 FYNNEI. The V end lost 10 bases, the J end lost 3 bases, and 16 bases lay between the germline ends. This CDR3 comprises 14 residues. The sequenced sample was peripheral blood. The receptor's source is a man between 50 and 59 years old with active COVID-19. The chain links TRBV2 to TRBJ2-1; D remains unclear. CDR3 DNA sequence: TGTGCCACCGCTACCAACTCGGGCTACAATGAGCAGTTCTTC. Encoded protein: CATATNSGYNEQFF.